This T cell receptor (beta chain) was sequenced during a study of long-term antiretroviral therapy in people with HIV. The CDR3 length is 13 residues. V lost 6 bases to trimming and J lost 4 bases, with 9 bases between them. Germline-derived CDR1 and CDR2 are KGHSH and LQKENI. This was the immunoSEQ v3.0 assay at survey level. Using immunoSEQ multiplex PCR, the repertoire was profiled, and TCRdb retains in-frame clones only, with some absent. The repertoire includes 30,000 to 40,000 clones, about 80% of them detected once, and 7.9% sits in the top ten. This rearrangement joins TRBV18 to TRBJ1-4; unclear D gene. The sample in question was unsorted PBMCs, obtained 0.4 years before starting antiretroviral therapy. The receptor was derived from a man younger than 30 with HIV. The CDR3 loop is CASSLGINEKLFF. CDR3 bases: TGTGCCAGCTCTTTGGGGATTAATGAAAAACTGTTTTTT.